This is a list of T cell receptor beta chains from one sample in a study of T cells in Graves' hyperthyroidism and ophthalmopathy. TCRdb re-derived calls from the multiplex PCR reads in MiXCR, one entry per CDR3 protein. The sample includes about 110,000 distinct CDR3 sequences, about 15% of them seen just once. The sample was blood. The receptors were gathered from a woman aged 45-65 years with Graves' hyperthyroidism. The CDR3 runs from the conserved cysteine through the conserved F or W. D genes are given only for firm matches. The size field is filled for only some rows; it gives once, few, many or a size class.

abundance	j_gene	v_gene	d_gene	CDR3aa	CDR3nt
many	TRBJ2-3	TRBV20-1	NA	CSARARSGTDTQYF	TGCAGTGCTAGAGCTAGGTCTGGCACAGATACGCAGTATTTT
NA	TRBJ1-6	TRBV20-1	TRBD1	CSARGNSDRGRSSPLHF	TGCAGTGCTAGAGGGAATTCAGACAGGGGAAGGTCTTCACCCCTCCACTTT
many	TRBJ1-1	TRBV5-1	TRBD1	CASSLEDRTNAFF	TGCGCCAGCAGCTTGGAGGACAGGACAAACGCTTTCTTT
many	TRBJ2-5	TRBV2	TRBD1	CASTPTGGETQYF	TGTGCCAGCACTCCGACAGGGGGCGAGACCCAGTACTTC
many	TRBJ1-3	TRBV28	NA	CASMGGLGNTIYF	TGTGCCAGTATGGGTGGTCTTGGAAACACCATATATTTT
many	TRBJ2-7	TRBV12-3/TRBV12-4	NA	CASSNLGGIRRAQYF	TGTGCCAGCAGCAACCTGGGGGGTATCCGTCGAGCGCAGTACTTC
many	TRBJ2-5	TRBV20-1	NA	CSADGRTGRQETQYF	TGCAGTGCAGACGGAAGAACGGGCCGGCAAGAGACCCAGTACTTC
many	TRBJ1-1	TRBV11-1	NA	CASNARGLNTEAFF	TGTGCCAGCAACGCCAGGGGCCTAAACACTGAAGCTTTCTTT
NA	TRBJ1-2	TRBV19	TRBD1	CASSIAGTGGYTF	TGTGCCAGTAGTATAGCCGGGACAGGGGGCTACACCTTC
many	TRBJ2-5	TRBV20-1	TRBD2	CSALLAGDGTQYF	TGCAGTGCTTTACTAGCGGGAGACGGGACCCAGTACTTC